This TCR gamma chain was sequenced in a study of γδ T cells in repeated Plasmodium falciparum infection. On the study more broadly: Sampling occurred at baseline, pre-infection for selected infections, and 21 days post-infection.

TCRdb re-processed the multiplex PCR reads via CATT. Of some 30,000 gamma-chain clones detected, more than 1.4% appear once; the ten largest clones hold roughly 21%. Study-level findings and limits: Vdelta2-negative gammadelta repertoires appeared less diverse and less shared in Malian than Australian children. Many TCRgamma sequences overlapped between individuals in stable Vgamma9/Vdelta2+ repertoires.

Germline-derived CDR1 and CDR2 are EGSTGY and YDSYTSSV. The CDR3 loop spans 12 amino acids. This clone was picked up many times. The antigen is not known. The protein given by TCRdb reflects a much larger clone and differs at residue 3 from this DNA's translation, likely from a read error; the protein shown is the DNA's translation. Vgamma9/Vdelta2+ and Vdelta2-negative gammadelta T cells were flow-sorted from PBMC for bulk sequencing. The TCR originated in a pool of human donors (malaria-infected and uninfected, not separated). The chain carries TRGV4 and TRGJ1 or TRGJ2. The material sequenced was gamma-delta T cells from blood. The CDR3 DNA reads TGTGCCGCCTGGGATGGGTGGAATAAGAAACTCTTT. Translating it yields CAAWDGWNKKLF.